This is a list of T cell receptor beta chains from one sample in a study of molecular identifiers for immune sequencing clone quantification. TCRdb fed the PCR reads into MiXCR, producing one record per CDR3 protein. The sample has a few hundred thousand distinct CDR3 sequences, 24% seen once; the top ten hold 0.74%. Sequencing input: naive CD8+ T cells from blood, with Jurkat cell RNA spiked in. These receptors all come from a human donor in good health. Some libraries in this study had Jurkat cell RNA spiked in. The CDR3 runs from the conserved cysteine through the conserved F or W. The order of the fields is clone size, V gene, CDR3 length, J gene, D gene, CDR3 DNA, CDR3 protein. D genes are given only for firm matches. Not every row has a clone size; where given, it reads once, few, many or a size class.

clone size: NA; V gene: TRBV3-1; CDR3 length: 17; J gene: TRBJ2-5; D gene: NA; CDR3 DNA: TGTGCCAGCAGCCAAGATAACGGGGCGTACAGGGAAGAGACCCAGTACTTC; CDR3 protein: CASSQDNGAYREETQYF
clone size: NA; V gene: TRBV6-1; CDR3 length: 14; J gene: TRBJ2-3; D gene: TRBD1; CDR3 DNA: TGTGCCAGCTGGGACAGGGGGAGTACAGATACGCAGTATTTT; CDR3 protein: CASWDRGSTDTQYF
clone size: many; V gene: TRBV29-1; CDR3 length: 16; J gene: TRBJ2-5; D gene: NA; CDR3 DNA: TGCAGCGTTGAAGATATTCTGACAGGTTCGGTCGTGACCCAGTACTTC; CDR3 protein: CSVEDILTGSVVTQYF
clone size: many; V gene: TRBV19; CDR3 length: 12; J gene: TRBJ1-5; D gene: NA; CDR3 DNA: TGTGCCAGTCACATTGGCAATCAGCCCCAGCATTTT; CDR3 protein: CASHIGNQPQHF
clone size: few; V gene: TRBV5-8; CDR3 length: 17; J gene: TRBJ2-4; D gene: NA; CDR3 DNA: TGTGCCAGCAGACTGGGACCCCCAAGGAAGGCCAAAAACATTCAGTACTTC; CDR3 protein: CASRLGPPRKAKNIQYF
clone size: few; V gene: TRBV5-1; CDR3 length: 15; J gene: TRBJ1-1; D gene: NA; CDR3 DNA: TGCGCCAGCAGCTTGGAGGCGCCGGGGGACACTGAAGCTTTCTTT; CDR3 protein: CASSLEAPGDTEAFF
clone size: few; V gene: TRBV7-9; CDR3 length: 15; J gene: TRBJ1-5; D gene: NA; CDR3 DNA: TGTGCCAGCGGCTTAGAAGGGGGTAGCAATCAGCCCCAGCATTTT; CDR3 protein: CASGLEGGSNQPQHF
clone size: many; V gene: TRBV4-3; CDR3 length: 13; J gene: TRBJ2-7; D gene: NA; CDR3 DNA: TGCGCCAGCAGCCAGGGGGACGCCTACGAGCAGTACTTC; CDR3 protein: CASSQGDAYEQYF
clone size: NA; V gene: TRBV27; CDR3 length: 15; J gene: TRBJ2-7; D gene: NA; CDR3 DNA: TGTGCCAGCAGTCTAAGGGGCGCTGCCTCCCACGAGCAGTACTTC; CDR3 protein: CASSLRGAASHEQYF
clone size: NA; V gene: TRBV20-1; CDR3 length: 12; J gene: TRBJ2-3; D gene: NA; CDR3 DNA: TGCAGTGCAGGGACTGGCACAGATACGCAGTATTTT; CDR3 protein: CSAGTGTDTQYF
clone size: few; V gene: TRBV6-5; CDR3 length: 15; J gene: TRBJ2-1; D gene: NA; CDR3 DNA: TGTGCCAGCAGTGAGGACAGCCAGCCCTACAATGAGCAGTTCTTC; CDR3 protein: CASSEDSQPYNEQFF
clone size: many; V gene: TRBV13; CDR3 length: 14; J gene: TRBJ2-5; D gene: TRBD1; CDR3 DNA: TGTGCCAGCAGCTCATACAGGGGGCGAGAGACCCAGTACTTC; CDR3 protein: CASSSYRGRETQYF
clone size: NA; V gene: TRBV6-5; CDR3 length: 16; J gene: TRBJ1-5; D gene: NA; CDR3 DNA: TGTGCCAGCAGCCCAAAGACAGAGTCTGACAATCAGCCCCAGCATTTT; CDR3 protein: CASSPKTESDNQPQHF
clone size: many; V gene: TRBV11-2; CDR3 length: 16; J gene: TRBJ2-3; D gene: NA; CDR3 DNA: TGTGCCAGCAGCTTCCCTGTAGGGGGGGCAACAGATACGCAGTATTTT; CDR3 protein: CASSFPVGGATDTQYF
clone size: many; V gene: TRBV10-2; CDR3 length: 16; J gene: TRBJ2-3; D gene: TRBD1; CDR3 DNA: TGCGCCAGCAGTCCCGATCCGGGACAGGTGACAGATACGCAGTATTTT; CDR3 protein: CASSPDPGQVTDTQYF
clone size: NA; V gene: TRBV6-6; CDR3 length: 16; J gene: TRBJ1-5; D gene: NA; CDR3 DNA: TGTGCCAGCAGCCCCTCGAGGGCGGGTGTATGGCAGCCCCAGCATTTT; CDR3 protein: CASSPSRAGVWQPQHF
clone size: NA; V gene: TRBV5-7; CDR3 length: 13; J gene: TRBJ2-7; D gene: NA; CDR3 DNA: TGTGCCAGCAGCATGGGCGCAGGGTACGAGCAGTACTTC; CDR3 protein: CASSMGAGYEQYF
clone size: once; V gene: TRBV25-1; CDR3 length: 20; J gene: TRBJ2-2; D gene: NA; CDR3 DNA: TGTGCCAGCAGTGAAGCGGAGTTCGGACCAGCGGGTACGAACACCGGGGAGCTGCTTTTT; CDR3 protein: CASSEAEFGPAGTNTGELLF
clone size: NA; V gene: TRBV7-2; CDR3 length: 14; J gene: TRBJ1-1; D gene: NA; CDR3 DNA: TGTGCCAGCAGCTTAGGGACCTCATATACTGAAGCTTTCTTT; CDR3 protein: CASSLGTSYTEAFF
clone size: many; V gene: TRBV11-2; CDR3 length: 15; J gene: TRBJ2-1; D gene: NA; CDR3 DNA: TGTGCCAGCAGCCCCAGGGGAGCGGCTTACAATGAGCAGTTCTTC; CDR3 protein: CASSPRGAAYNEQFF
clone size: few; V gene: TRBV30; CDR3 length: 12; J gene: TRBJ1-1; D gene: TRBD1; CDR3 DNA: TGTGCCTGGAGTCCCGGGACAGGGGAAGCTTTCTTT; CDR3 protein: CAWSPGTGEAFF
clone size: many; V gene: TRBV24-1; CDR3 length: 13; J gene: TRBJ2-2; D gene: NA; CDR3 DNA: TGTGCCACCAGTCGCGGATACACCGGGGAGCTGTTTTTT; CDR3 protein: CATSRGYTGELFF
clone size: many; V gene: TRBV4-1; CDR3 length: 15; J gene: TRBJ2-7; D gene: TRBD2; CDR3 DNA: TGCGCCAGCAGCCAGAAAGCGGGAGGGGACTACGAGCAGTACTTC; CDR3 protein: CASSQKAGGDYEQYF
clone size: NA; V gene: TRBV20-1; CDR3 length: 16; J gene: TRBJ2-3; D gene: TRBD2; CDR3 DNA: TGCAGTGCTAGAGATAGAAGTCTAGCGGGTCTAAATACGCAGTATTTT; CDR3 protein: CSARDRSLAGLNTQYF
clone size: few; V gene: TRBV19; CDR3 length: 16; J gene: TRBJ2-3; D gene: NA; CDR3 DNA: TGTGCCAGTAGTCATGGGCTGACCTCTAGCACAGATACGCAGTATTTT; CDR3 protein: CASSHGLTSSTDTQYF
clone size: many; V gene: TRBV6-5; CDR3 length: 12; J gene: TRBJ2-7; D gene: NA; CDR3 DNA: TGTGCCAGCAGTTCCCCAGCCTACGAGCAGTACTTC; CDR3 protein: CASSSPAYEQYF
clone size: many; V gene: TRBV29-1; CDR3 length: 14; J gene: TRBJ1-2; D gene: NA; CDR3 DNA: TGCAGCGTTGAAATGTCAGCTCCGAACTATGGCTACACCTTC; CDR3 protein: CSVEMSAPNYGYTF
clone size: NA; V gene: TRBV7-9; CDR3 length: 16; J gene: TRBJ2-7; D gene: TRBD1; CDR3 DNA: TGTGCCAGCAGCTTTCCCAGGGGGCAGTCGGTCTACGAGCAGTACTTC; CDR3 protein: CASSFPRGQSVYEQYF
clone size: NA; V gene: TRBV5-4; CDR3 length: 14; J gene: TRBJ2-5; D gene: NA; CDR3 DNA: TGTGCCAGCAGCTACTCCGGGACTCCCGCGACCCAGTACTTC; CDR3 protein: CASSYSGTPATQYF
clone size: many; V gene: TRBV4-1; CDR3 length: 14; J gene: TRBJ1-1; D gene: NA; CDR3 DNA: TGCGCCAGCAGCCAAGGGACATATGGCACTGAAGCTTTCTTT; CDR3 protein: CASSQGTYGTEAFF
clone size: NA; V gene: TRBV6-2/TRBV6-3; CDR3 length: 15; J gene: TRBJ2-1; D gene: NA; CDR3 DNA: TGTGCCAGCACGGGATCGGCAGACCCCTACAATGAGCAGTTCTTC; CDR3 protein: CASTGSADPYNEQFF
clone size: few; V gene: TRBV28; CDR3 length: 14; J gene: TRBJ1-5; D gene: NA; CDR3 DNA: TGTGCCAGCAGTTTATTGGCGGGGAATCAGCCCCAGCATTTT; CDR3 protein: CASSLLAGNQPQHF
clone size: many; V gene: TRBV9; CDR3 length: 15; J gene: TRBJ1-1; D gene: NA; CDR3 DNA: TGTGCCAGCAGCGCCGTCGACAGTTCTTATACTGAAGCTTTCTTT; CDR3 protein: CASSAVDSSYTEAFF
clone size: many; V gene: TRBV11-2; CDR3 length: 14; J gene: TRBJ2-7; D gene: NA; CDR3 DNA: TGTGCCAGCAGCTTAGATGGGAGTATCAGGGGGGAGTACTTC; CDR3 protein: CASSLDGSIRGEYF
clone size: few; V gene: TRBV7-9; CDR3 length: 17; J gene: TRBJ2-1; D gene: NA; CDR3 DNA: TGTGCCAGCAGCCCCGTATGGTCCGCAGAATCCTACAATGAGCAGTTCTTC; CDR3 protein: CASSPVWSAESYNEQFF
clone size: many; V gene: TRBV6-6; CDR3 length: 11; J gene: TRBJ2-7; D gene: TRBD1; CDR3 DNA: TGTGCCAGCAGCTTCGACAGGGCTGAGTACTTC; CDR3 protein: CASSFDRAEYF
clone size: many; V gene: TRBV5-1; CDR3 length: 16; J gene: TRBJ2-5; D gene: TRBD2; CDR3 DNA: TGCGCCAGCAGCTTGGTCGCGGCGGGGGGACAAGAGACCCAGTACTTC; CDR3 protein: CASSLVAAGGQETQYF
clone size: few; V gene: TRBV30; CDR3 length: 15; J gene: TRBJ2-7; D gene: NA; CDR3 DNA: TGTGCCTGGGGAACAGGGCTAACGAGGGGAAACGAGCAGTACTTC; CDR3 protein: CAWGTGLTRGNEQYF
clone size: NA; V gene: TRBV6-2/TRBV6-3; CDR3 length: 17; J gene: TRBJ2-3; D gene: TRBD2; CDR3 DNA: TGTGCCAGCAGTCCCGGACTAGCGGGAGACCACACAGATACGCAGTATTTT; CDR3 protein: CASSPGLAGDHTDTQYF
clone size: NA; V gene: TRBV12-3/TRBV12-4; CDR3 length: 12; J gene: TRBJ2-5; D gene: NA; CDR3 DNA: TGTGCCAGCCGACACATCCAAGAGACCCAGTACTTC; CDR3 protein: CASRHIQETQYF
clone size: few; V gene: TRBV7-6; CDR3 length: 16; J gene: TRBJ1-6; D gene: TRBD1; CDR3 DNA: TGTGCCAGCAGCTTAGTCCGTGACAGGGATAATTCACCCCTCCACTTT; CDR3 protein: CASSLVRDRDNSPLHF
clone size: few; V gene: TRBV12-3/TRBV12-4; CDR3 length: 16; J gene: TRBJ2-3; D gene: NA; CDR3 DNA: TGTGCCAGCAGTCTATCCGGGACCTGGAGGACAGATACGCAGTATTTT; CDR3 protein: CASSLSGTWRTDTQYF
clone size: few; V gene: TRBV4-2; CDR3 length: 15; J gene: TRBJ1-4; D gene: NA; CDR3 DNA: TGTGCCAGCAGCCAAGATCGTCAGGGGCAGGGAAAACTGTTTTTT; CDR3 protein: CASSQDRQGQGKLFF
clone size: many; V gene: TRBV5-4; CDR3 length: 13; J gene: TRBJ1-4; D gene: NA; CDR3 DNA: TGTGCCAGCAGCTTGGCTGTCAATGAAAAACTGTTTTTT; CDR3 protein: CASSLAVNEKLFF
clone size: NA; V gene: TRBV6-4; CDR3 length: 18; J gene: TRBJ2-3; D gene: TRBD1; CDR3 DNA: TGTGCCAGCAGTGACACCCCCAGGGGACAGGCCCTACGGTATGCGCAGTATTTT; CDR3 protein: CASSDTPRGQALRYAQYF
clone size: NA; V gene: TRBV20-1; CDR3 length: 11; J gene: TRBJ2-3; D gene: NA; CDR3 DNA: TGCAGTGCTAGAGCCACAGATACGCAGTATTTT; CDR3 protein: CSARATDTQYF
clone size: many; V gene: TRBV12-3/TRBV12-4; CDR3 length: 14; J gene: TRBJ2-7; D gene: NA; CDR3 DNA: TGTGCCAGCAGTTTAGTCGGCAGGGGGGACGAGCAGTACTTC; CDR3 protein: CASSLVGRGDEQYF
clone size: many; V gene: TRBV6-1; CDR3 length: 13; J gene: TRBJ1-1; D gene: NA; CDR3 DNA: TGTGCCAGCAGTGAAAGGTACGCCCGGTATGCTTTCTTT; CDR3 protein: CASSERYARYAFF
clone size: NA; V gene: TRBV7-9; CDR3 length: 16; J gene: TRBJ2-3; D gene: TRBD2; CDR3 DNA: TGTGCCAGCAGGCTGACTAGCGGGGGGAAGGCAGATACGCAGTATTTT; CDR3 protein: CASRLTSGGKADTQYF
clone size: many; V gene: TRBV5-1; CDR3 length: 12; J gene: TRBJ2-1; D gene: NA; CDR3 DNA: TGCGCCAGCTCCCACTCCTACAATGAGCAGTTCTTC; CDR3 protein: CASSHSYNEQFF
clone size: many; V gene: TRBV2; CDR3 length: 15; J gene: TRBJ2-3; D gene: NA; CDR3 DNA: TGTGCCAACCTGGAGAGGGGTCGGGGCACAGATACGCAGTATTTT; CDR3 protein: CANLERGRGTDTQYF
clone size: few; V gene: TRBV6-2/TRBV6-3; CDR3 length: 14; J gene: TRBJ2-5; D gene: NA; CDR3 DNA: TGTGCCAGCAGTTACTCCATTGGTGGGGAGACCCAGTACTTC; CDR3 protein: CASSYSIGGETQYF
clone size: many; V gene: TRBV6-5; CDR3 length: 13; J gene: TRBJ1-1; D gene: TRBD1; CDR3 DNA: TGTGCCAGCTCCGACAGGGGAAACACTGAAGCTTTCTTT; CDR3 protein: CASSDRGNTEAFF
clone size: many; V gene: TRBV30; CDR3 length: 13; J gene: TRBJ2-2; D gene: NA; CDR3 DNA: TGTGCCTCTCTGGGACCGAACACCGGGGAGCTGTTTTTT; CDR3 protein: CASLGPNTGELFF
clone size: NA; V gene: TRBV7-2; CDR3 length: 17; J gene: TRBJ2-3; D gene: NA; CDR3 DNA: TGTGCCAGCAGCACCGGAGTCGGGGACCCGAGCACAGATACGCAGTATTTT; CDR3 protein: CASSTGVGDPSTDTQYF
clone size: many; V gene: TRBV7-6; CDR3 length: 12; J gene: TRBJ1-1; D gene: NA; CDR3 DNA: TGTGCCAGCAGCCCCTATGGAACTGAAGCTTTCTTT; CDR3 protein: CASSPYGTEAFF
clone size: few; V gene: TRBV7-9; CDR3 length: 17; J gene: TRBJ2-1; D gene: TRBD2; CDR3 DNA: TGTGCCAGCAGCTCTACTAGCGGGAGGGCCCCCTACAATGAGCAGTTCTTC; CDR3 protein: CASSSTSGRAPYNEQFF
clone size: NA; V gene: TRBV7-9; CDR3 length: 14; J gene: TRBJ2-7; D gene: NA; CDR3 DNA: TGTGCCAGCAGCTTAGAATCCGGGATCAACGAGCAGTACTTC; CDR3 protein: CASSLESGINEQYF
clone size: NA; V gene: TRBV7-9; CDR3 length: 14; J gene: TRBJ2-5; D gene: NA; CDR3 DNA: TGTGCCAGCAGCATCACAGGTGGAAAAGAGCCCCAGTACTTC; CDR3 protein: CASSITGGKEPQYF